The clone carrying this T cell receptor beta chain has just a few counts. Its antigen remains unidentified. This entry comes from a study of T-cell memory formation after mild COVID-19. General observations from the study: Mostly located in CM and EM were contracting CD4+ clones, with contracting CD8+ clones located in EMRA. Some responding clones appeared in pre-infection memory, suggesting cross-reactive memory joined.

Per germline, CDR1 SGHKS and CDR2 YYEKEE (reference sequence). V was trimmed by 4 bases and J by 0 bases, leaving 11 bases between them. The CDR3 is 14 amino acids. TCRdb reanalysed the 5' RACE reads using MiXCR and keeps one entry per CDR3 protein. The sample comprises 110,000 to 150,000 distinct CDR3 sequences, 11% to 15% of which are singletons, and 25% to 30% rests with the top ten. The chain has TRBV5-5 and TRBJ2-7; D possibly corresponds to TRBD1 (6 bases). The sequence derives from an adult woman who had mild COVID-19 (a few samples of this study predate the infection). Cell type and time point are not known. The sequenced sample was PBMCs or a T cell subset sorted from them (not recorded which). For the CDR3, the DNA is TGTGCCAGCAGCGGGACACAGACCTCCTACGAGCAGTACTTC. Translated, it gives CASSGTQTSYEQYF.